The clone carrying this T cell receptor beta chain was seen only a few times. Its matching antigen is unknown. The data originate from a study of human T cells and chemical hapten exposure. Study in general: Sensitization used 2% DPC on 2 cm by 2 cm upper inner arm skin.

A single record per CDR3 protein comes from TCRdb applying MiXCR to the RACE reads. The data show about 380,000 distinct CDR3 sequences, about 4.8% seen once. Overall study findings and caveats: Expanded TCR sets contained significantly more large CDR3 similarity clusters than controls. Among TCRs, those above 1 in 1000 frequency were unaffected by DPC sensitization.

Described time point: patch test 1, 2 weeks after DPC sensitization. As to treatment: therapeutic diphenylcyclopropenone sensitization with weekly scalp DPC. Blood was drawn before each patch test was applied. The sequence was collected from a woman between 50 and 59 years old with alopecia areata. Some clones in this sample may be carry-over from other donors' samples. Source: whole blood, taken in connection with sensitization to the hapten diphenylcyclopropenone (DPC).

The CDR3 is CSVPRGQETQYF. The CDR3 DNA sequence: TGCAGCGTTCCCAGGGGCCAAGAGACCCAGTACTTC. This chain joins TRBV29-1 and TRBJ2-5; weak D call: TRBD1 (6 bases). With 5 bases removed from V and 1 base from J, the gap between germline ends came to 8 bases. Germline lookup yields CDR1 SQVTM and CDR2 ANQGSEA. This CDR3 has 12 residues. Full variable domain (rest looked up from reference TRBV29-1 and TRBJ2-5): SAVISQKPSRDICQRGTSLTIQCQVDSQVTMMFWYRQQPGQSLTLIATANQGSEATYESGFVIDKFPISRPNLTFSTLTVSNMSPEDSSIYLCSVPRGQETQYFGPGTRLLVL.